The 22 T cell receptor beta chains below come from one sample, sequenced in a study of CD8+CD57+ T cells in acquired aplastic anemia. It was genomic DNA that served as the template for profiling TCR beta VDJ and CDR3. Using its own MiXCR run on the reads, TCRdb lists one record per CDR3 protein. This table holds 250,000 to 300,000 distinct CDR3 sequences, approximately 55% found once. Sample: sorted CD4+, CD8+, or CD8+CD57+ T cells (not recorded which) from PBMCs. The receptor set was obtained from a human donor with severe aplastic anemia or a healthy control (not recorded which).

This clonotype was detected ten times or more. The chain carries TRBV19 and TRBJ2-4; 11 bases agree with TRBD2. V lost 4 bases to trimming and J lost 8 bases; unmatched junction nucleotides: 7. CDR1 LNHDA and CDR2 SQIVND come from the germline V gene (reference sequence). This CDR3 has 15 amino acids. The CDR3 here is CASSTIAGGLDIQYF. In nucleotides, the CDR3 is TGTGCCAGTAGTACGATAGCGGGGGGGCTAGACATTCAGTACTTC.

This clonotype was observed a single time. A read error may account for a junction end that differs from germline. The chain uses TRBV5-1 and TRBJ2-3; D ambiguous. Germline V gene data show CDR1 as SGHRS and CDR2 as YFSETQ. This CDR3 has 12 residues. The chain's CDR3 is CASNPKGDTQYF. CDR3 DNA: TGTGCCAGCAACCCCAAAGGGGATACGCAGTATTTT. Full variable domain (missing parts from reference TRBV5-1 and TRBJ2-3): KAGVTQTPRYLIKTRGQQVTLSCSPISGHRSVSWYQQTPGQGLQFLFEYFSETQRNKGNFPGRFSGRQFSNSRSEMNVSTLELGDSALYLCASNPKGDTQYFGPGTRLTVL.

The chain employs TRBV20-1 and TRBJ2-5; either TRBD1 or TRBD2 may fit D (5 bases each). The J call may be mistaken, given a closer DNA end match to TRBJ2-1. CDR1 is DFQATT and CDR2 is SNEGSKA in the germline V gene (reference sequence). This CDR3 has 12 residues. The chain's CDR3 is CSARWGYNEQFF. In DNA form, the CDR3 reads TGCAGTGCCCGCTGGGGGTACAATGAGCAGTTCTTC.

This clonotype has ten or more counts. CDR3 DNA sequence: TGTGCCGGTATTACACCCCTCCACTTT. Protein product: CAGITPLHF. The genes are TRBV7-8 and TRBJ1-6; D is unresolved. V gave up 11 bases and J gave up 11 bases, with 7 bases separating them. Looked up from germline, CDR1 is SGHVS and CDR2 is FQNEAQ. The CDR3 extends over 9 amino acids.

V is TRBV2 and J is TRBJ2-1, with a tentative D call TRBD2 (7 bases). Germline loops: CDR1 SNHLY, CDR2 FYNNEI. There are 15 residues in the CDR3. V lost 7 bases to trimming and J lost 3 bases, with 16 bases between them. DNA for the CDR3: TGTGCCAGCAAGAGGGGGGACTACATCTACAATGAGCAGTTCTTC. This encodes CASKRGDYIYNEQFF.

This clonotype appeared a single time. The junction does not match germline at one end; this may be a read error. The genes are TRBV7-2 and TRBJ2-7; D may correspond to TRBD1 or TRBD2 (6 bases each). The germline gives CDR1 SGHTA, CDR2 FQGNSA. The CDR3 runs to 15 residues. CDR3 DNA: TGTGCCAGCAGTCGTAGACGCGGGACAAGCTACGAGCGGTACTTC. Translation gives CASSRRRGTSYERYF. The whole variable domain, remainder taken from reference TRBV7-2 and TRBJ2-7, is GAGVSQSPSNKVTEKGKDVELRCDPISGHTALYWYRQSLGQGLEFLIYFQGNSAPDKSGLPSDRFSAERTGGSVSTLTIQRTQQEDSAVYLCASSRRRGTSYERYFGPGTRLTVT.

This clonotype occurred many times. V is TRBV15 and J is TRBJ1-1; D call uncertain. Trimming removed 0 bases from V and 4 bases from J, with 9 bases in between. Germline V lookup: CDR1 LNHNV, CDR2 YYDKDF (reference sequence). This CDR3 has 14 amino acids. CDR3 nucleotides: TGTGCCACCAGCAGAGATTTGTGGGCCACTGAAGCTTTCTTT. It codes for CATSRDLWATEAFF.

This chain links TRBV5-1 with TRBJ1-2; no clear D. V lost 0 bases and J lost 5, with 14 bases in between. CDR1 SGHRS and CDR2 YFSETQ come from the germline V gene. This CDR3 is 15 amino acids long. The DNA for the CDR3 is TGCGCCAGCAGCTTGGGCGGGATTTTGGAGTATGGCTACACCTTC. Translated: CASSLGGILEYGYTF.

This clonotype was counted once. Likely a read error: the CDR3 ends without its conserved phenylalanine or tryptophan. This chain's CDR3 is CASSYSPGGYEQYL. As DNA, the CDR3 is TGTGCCAGCAGTTACTCGCCGGGAGGCTACGAGCAGTACCTC. This chain connects TRBV6-6 to TRBJ2-7; 7 bases fit TRBD2. After removal of 0 bases from V and 3 bases from J, the junction contained 2 bases not matched to a gene. The length of the CDR3 is 14 residues. Germline V gene lookup returns CDR1 MNHNY and CDR2 SVGAGI (reference sequence).

This clonotype was seen more than once but under ten times. V is TRBV30 and J is TRBJ1-2; 7 bases match TRBD1. V gave up 5 bases and J gave up 2 bases; unmatched junction bases: 5. The CDR3 runs 13 residues. From germline, CDR1 is GTSNPN and CDR2 SVGIG (reference sequence). CDR3 loop: CAWDEQGNYGYTF. As DNA, the CDR3 is TGTGCCTGGGACGAACAGGGGAACTATGGCTACACCTTC.

This clonotype occurred many times. The chain couples TRBV5-1 to TRBJ1-6; D is ambiguous. In germline, CDR1 is SGHRS, CDR2 YFSETQ. V dropped 5 bases and J dropped 5 bases, with 11 bases sitting between them. The CDR3 consists of 14 residues. Here the CDR3 reads CASRRTDDNSPLHF. The CDR3 nucleotides read TGCGCCAGCAGGCGGACGGACGATAATTCACCCCTCCACTTT.

This clonotype occurred many times. This chain uses TRBV4-3 with TRBJ2-3, with a possible D match to TRBD2 (6 bases). Germline V gene lookup returns CDR1 LGHNA and CDR2 YSLEER. Trimming left V 1 base short and J 2 bases short, with 13 bases between. There are 16 residues in the CDR3. In DNA form, the CDR3 reads TGCGCCAGCAGCCAAGTCGGACTACGCTTCACAGATACGCAGTATTTT. As protein: CASSQVGLRFTDTQYF.

There are a few counts of this clonotype. CDR3 loop: CASSHKYRVEQYF. Written as DNA, the CDR3 is TGTGCCAGCAGCCACAAATACAGGGTCGAGCAGTACTTC. The V call is TRBV7-8, the J call TRBJ2-7, with D maybe TRBD1 (6 bases). The V end was cut by 5 bases, the J end by 6 bases, with 14 bases between. Per the germline V gene, CDR1 is SGHVS and CDR2 is FQNEAQ. This CDR3 is 13 amino acids long.

This clonotype was counted ten times or more. The V gene is TRBV6-1, the J gene TRBJ1-4, with 8 bases that match TRBD1. CDR1 MNHNS and CDR2 SASEGT come from the germline V gene. Germline trimming cut 2 bases from V and 7 bases from J; bases unmatched to any gene: 6. The CDR3 totals 15 residues. CDR3 sequence: CASSEQTGEGEKLFF. The CDR3 bases are TGTGCCAGCAGTGAACAGACAGGGGAAGGTGAAAAACTGTTTTTT.

This clonotype was detected only once. The chain couples TRBV9 to TRBJ2-7, with a tentative D call TRBD2 (6 bases). The CDR3 extends over 15 amino acids. Trimming took 0 bases from V and 4 from J, leaving 14 bases between them. The germline CDR1 and CDR2 sequences are SGDLS and YYNGEE. This CDR3 reads CASSVAGEARYEQYF. The CDR3 coding sequence is TGTGCCAGCAGCGTAGCGGGGGAGGCTAGGTACGAGCAGTACTTC.

This chain connects TRBV9 to TRBJ1-4; 8 bases agree with TRBD1. V was clipped by 5 bases and J by 8 bases; unmatched bases: 11. The CDR3 covers 15 residues. CDR1 is SGDLS, CDR2 YYNGEE, per germline. Here the CDR3 reads CASRPYRGGNEKLFF. As DNA, the CDR3 is TGTGCCAGCAGACCTTACAGGGGGGGAAACGAAAAACTGTTTTTT.

This rearrangement joins TRBV29-1 to TRBJ2-2, with TRBD1 as a possible D gene (6 bases). The ends were cut back, 0 bases at V and 10 bases at J, with 6 bases in the middle. The CDR3 length is 11 residues. Looked up from germline, CDR1 is SQVTM and CDR2 is ANQGSEA. DNA of the CDR3: TGCAGCGTTGAAGAGGGGGCGGAGCTGTTTTTT. As protein: CSVEEGAELFF.

This clonotype was seen at least ten times. J is TRBJ2-7 and V is TRBV7-8; 8 bases align to TRBD1. Germline V gene data show CDR1 as SGHVS and CDR2 as FQNEAQ. There are 17 residues in the CDR3. The V gene end was trimmed by 5 bases and the J gene end by 4 bases; junction bases not matched to a gene: 16. CDR3 amino acids: CASSPLPTGEDPYEQYF. The CDR3 DNA is TGTGCCAGCAGCCCCCTTCCGACAGGGGAAGACCCTTACGAGCAGTACTTC.

V gene TRBV29-1 combines with J gene TRBJ2-7; D remains ambiguous. The CDR3 length is 13 residues. Germline loops: CDR1 SQVTM, CDR2 ANQGSEA. CDR3 region: CSARPTVTYEQYF. The DNA for the CDR3 is TGCAGTGCTAGACCGACGGTAACCTACGAGCAGTACTTC.

As to this clonotype: This may be a read error: a much more frequent sequence differs by one nucleotide. The CDR3 nucleotides read TGTGCCAGCGGCTCGGTAATATGGCAAAACACTGAAGCTTTCTTT. As protein: CASGSVIWQNTEAFF. This chain uses TRBV10-3 with TRBJ1-1; D gene ambiguous. CDR1 and CDR2 from the germline V gene are ENHRY and SYGVKD. The CDR3 has 15 residues. Trimming took off 10 bases at V and 2 bases at J, with 20 bases between the two ends.

This clonotype was seen a single time. V gene TRBV29-1 combines with J gene TRBJ1-2; D unclear. CDR3 length equals 13 residues. Per the germline V gene, CDR1 is SQVTM and CDR2 is ANQGSEA. V was clipped by 4 bases and J by 7 bases, with 16 bases between them. This CDR3 reads CSVAPGWATGYTF. The DNA for the CDR3 is TGCAGCGTTGCCCCGGGGTGGGCGACTGGCTACACCTTC.

The genes are TRBV20-1 and TRBJ1-1; no definite D call. The CDR3 contains 13 residues. CDR1 and CDR2 (germline): DFQATT, SNEGSKA (reference sequence). Trimming cost V 0 bases and J 4 bases, with 9 bases left between them. As DNA, the CDR3 is TGCAGTGCTAGAGACTCGGGGAGCACTGAAGCTTTCTTT. Translating gives CSARDSGSTEAFF.